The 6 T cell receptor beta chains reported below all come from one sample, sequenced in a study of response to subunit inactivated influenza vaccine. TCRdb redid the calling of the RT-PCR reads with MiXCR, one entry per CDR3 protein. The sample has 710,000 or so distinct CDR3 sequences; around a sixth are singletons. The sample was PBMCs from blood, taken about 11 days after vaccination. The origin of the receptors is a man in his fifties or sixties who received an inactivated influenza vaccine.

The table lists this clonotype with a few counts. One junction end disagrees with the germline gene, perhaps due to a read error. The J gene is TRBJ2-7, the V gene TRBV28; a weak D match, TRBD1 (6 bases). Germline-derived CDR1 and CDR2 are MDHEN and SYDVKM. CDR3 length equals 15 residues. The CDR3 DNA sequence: TGTCCCAGCAGTTTTGGGGCCAGGGGCACCTACGAGCAGTACTTC. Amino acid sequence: CPSSFGARGTYEQYF.

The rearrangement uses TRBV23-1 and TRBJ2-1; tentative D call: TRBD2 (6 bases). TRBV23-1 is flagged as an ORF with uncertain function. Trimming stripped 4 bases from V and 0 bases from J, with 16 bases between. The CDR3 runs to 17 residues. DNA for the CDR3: TGCGCCAGCAGTCCGCACCGCCAGGGACTCTCCTACAATGAGCAGTTCTTC. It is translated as CASSPHRQGLSYNEQFF.

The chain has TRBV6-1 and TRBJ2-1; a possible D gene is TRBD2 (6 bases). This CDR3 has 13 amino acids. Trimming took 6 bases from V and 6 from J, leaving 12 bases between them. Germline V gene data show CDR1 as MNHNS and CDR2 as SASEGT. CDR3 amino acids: CASRRRGGNEQFF. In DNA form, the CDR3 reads TGTGCCAGCAGACGCCGGGGAGGCAATGAGCAGTTCTTC.

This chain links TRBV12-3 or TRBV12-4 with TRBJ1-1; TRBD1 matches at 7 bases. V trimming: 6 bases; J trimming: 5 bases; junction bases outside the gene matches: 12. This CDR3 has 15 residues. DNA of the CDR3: TGTGCCAGCAGGCCAAGTGCAGGGGGTGGAACTGAAGCTTTCTTT. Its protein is CASRPSAGGGTEAFF.

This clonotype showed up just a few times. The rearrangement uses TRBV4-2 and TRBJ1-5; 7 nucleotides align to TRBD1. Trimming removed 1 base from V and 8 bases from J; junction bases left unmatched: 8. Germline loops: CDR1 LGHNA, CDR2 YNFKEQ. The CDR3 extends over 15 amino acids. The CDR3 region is CASSQGVRGNEPQHF. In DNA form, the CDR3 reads TGTGCCAGCAGCCAAGGTGTCAGGGGGAACGAGCCCCAGCATTTT.

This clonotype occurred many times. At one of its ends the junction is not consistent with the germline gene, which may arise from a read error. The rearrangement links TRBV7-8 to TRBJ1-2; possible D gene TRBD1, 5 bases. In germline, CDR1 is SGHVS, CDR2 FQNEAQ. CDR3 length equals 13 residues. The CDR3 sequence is CASSLAGSYGYTF. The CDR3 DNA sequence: TGCGCCAGCAGCCTCGCAGGGAGCTATGGCTACACCTTC.